A selection of T cell receptor beta chains follows, all from one sample in a study of T cells in tumors after PD-1 blockade. Method: immunoSEQ multiplex PCR; TCRdb's copy keeps in-frame clones and lacks some. The sample shows some 47,000 clones, roughly 79% of them seen only once. Here the sequenced sample was PBMCs, taken before anti-PD-1 treatment. Receptors originate from a human donor with basal cell carcinoma. The CDR3 runs from the conserved cysteine through the conserved F or W. Each record gives: V gene, J gene, CDR3 protein.

V gene: TRBV3-1/TRBV3-2
J gene: TRBJ2-2
CDR3 protein: CASSQVRRTTNTGELFF

V gene: TRBV27
J gene: TRBJ2-3
CDR3 protein: CASSLSMLGDTQYF

V gene: TRBV28
J gene: TRBJ2-2
CDR3 protein: CASSLRLGGGTGELFF

V gene: TRBV9
J gene: TRBJ1-5
CDR3 protein: CASSESYSNQPQHF

V gene: TRBV5-1
J gene: TRBJ2-1
CDR3 protein: CASSSALAGGYNEQFF

V gene: TRBV10-3
J gene: TRBJ1-2
CDR3 protein: CAIRGTGRGDGYTF

V gene: TRBV3-1/TRBV3-2
J gene: TRBJ2-7
CDR3 protein: CASSQDPRRDGVAWADSYEQYF

V gene: TRBV5-5
J gene: TRBJ1-2
CDR3 protein: CASSALTGGGPIGYTF

V gene: TRBV2
J gene: TRBJ2-1
CDR3 protein: CASSDTAGTTSYNEQFF

V gene: TRBV6-1
J gene: TRBJ1-2
CDR3 protein: CASSENAGNGYGYTF

V gene: TRBV5-6
J gene: TRBJ2-1
CDR3 protein: CASSTGLAESYNEQFF

V gene: TRBV6-5
J gene: TRBJ2-7
CDR3 protein: CASTNGGSYEQYF

V gene: TRBV18
J gene: TRBJ2-4
CDR3 protein: CASSPPGVAKNIQYF

V gene: TRBV29-1
J gene: TRBJ2-7
CDR3 protein: CSVDQGANYEQYF

V gene: TRBV6-4
J gene: TRBJ1-5
CDR3 protein: CASSDEGGVQPQHF

V gene: TRBV3-1/TRBV3-2
J gene: TRBJ2-1
CDR3 protein: CASSQEFFRGESYNEQFF

V gene: TRBV19
J gene: TRBJ2-7
CDR3 protein: CASSQTGSFEQYF

V gene: TRBV5-1
J gene: TRBJ1-5
CDR3 protein: CASSLVPGGNQPQHF

V gene: TRBV2
J gene: TRBJ1-6
CDR3 protein: CASSPGQGYNSPLHF

V gene: TRBV6-4
J gene: TRBJ2-1
CDR3 protein: CATARTSSYNEQFF

V gene: TRBV5-5
J gene: TRBJ1-1
CDR3 protein: CASSSTTDTEAFF

V gene: TRBV30
J gene: TRBJ1-4
CDR3 protein: CAWSGGFATNEKLFF

V gene: TRBV5-1
J gene: TRBJ2-7
CDR3 protein: CASSSTGDRSNEQYF

V gene: TRBV15
J gene: TRBJ2-5
CDR3 protein: CATSTSRQGKQETQYF

V gene: TRBV3-1/TRBV3-2
J gene: TRBJ1-1
CDR3 protein: CASSQDTMSEAFF

V gene: TRBV15
J gene: TRBJ1-4
CDR3 protein: CATSGSGLGEKLFF

V gene: TRBV19
J gene: TRBJ1-5
CDR3 protein: CASSPEDGNQPQHF

V gene: TRBV7-9
J gene: TRBJ1-1
CDR3 protein: CASSQGGSFIFF

V gene: TRBV19
J gene: TRBJ2-5
CDR3 protein: CASSIGQGAETQYF

V gene: TRBV3-1/TRBV3-2
J gene: TRBJ2-2
CDR3 protein: CASSQVLGQGFIGELFF

V gene: TRBV19
J gene: TRBJ2-1
CDR3 protein: CASTLAGDRNEQFF

V gene: TRBV5-4
J gene: TRBJ2-1
CDR3 protein: CASSFETSGSEQFF

V gene: TRBV7-2
J gene: TRBJ1-4
CDR3 protein: CASRAPDRGVEKLFF

V gene: TRBV7-3
J gene: TRBJ2-2
CDR3 protein: CASSLRESGELFF

V gene: TRBV7-2
J gene: TRBJ2-7
CDR3 protein: CASTQRTGRYYEQYF

V gene: TRBV27
J gene: TRBJ2-7
CDR3 protein: CASSRQAGTYEQYF

V gene: TRBV28
J gene: TRBJ2-7
CDR3 protein: CASSSGREKRYF

V gene: TRBV5-1
J gene: TRBJ2-6
CDR3 protein: CASSLQPPGNGANVLTF

V gene: TRBV2
J gene: TRBJ2-3
CDR3 protein: CASSEGVGPTSF

V gene: TRBV10-3
J gene: TRBJ1-1
CDR3 protein: CAISNLGGSEAFF

V gene: TRBV5-1
J gene: TRBJ2-1
CDR3 protein: CASSSDGSGQINEQFF

V gene: TRBV6-5
J gene: TRBJ1-1
CDR3 protein: CASSWRQGVPEAFF

V gene: TRBV19
J gene: TRBJ2-1
CDR3 protein: CASSPRPGQGLNEQFF

V gene: TRBV27
J gene: TRBJ1-1
CDR3 protein: CASSSRVRGNTEAFF

V gene: TRBV5-1
J gene: TRBJ1-5
CDR3 protein: CASSSQGFGPQHF

V gene: TRBV5-8
J gene: TRBJ2-2
CDR3 protein: CASPPGQANTGELFF

V gene: TRBV2
J gene: TRBJ2-2
CDR3 protein: CASSVPRGGTGELFF

V gene: TRBV3-1/TRBV3-2
J gene: TRBJ2-7
CDR3 protein: CASSQDRGQYEQYF

V gene: TRBV10-2
J gene: TRBJ2-4
CDR3 protein: CASSEAGRNIQYF

V gene: TRBV29-1
J gene: TRBJ2-1
CDR3 protein: CSVGQTYNEQFF

V gene: TRBV28
J gene: TRBJ1-2
CDR3 protein: CASSFSGTGIYGYTF

V gene: TRBV5-1
J gene: TRBJ2-3
CDR3 protein: CASSLGRDTQYF

V gene: TRBV4-1
J gene: TRBJ2-3
CDR3 protein: CASSQVIGTDTQYF

V gene: TRBV6-5
J gene: TRBJ2-1
CDR3 protein: CASRRAGGPNEQFF

V gene: TRBV10-3
J gene: TRBJ1-6
CDR3 protein: CAIKMGSSGNSPLHF

V gene: TRBV29-1
J gene: TRBJ1-2
CDR3 protein: CSVAEDGYTF

V gene: TRBV5-4
J gene: TRBJ1-2
CDR3 protein: CASSSALNYGYTF

V gene: TRBV29-1
J gene: TRBJ2-1
CDR3 protein: CSATDRGTSVYNEQFF

V gene: TRBV5-8
J gene: TRBJ1-5
CDR3 protein: CASSRGRGKWEPQHF

V gene: TRBV5-6
J gene: TRBJ1-4
CDR3 protein: CASSSQMGGEKLFF